A single sample gave rise to the 8 T cell receptor beta chains below, sequenced in a study of CD8 T cells in Susac syndrome. Random hexamers were used to reverse transcribe roughly 0.5 to 1 ug of RNA. TCRdb redid the calling of the immunoSEQ multiplex PCR reads with MiXCR, one entry per CDR3 protein. This sample has more than 95,000 distinct CDR3 sequences, with more than 90% found just once. The sequenced material came from CD4+ T cells from PBMCs. The receptors shown here come from a human donor in good health.

This chain uses TRBV5-1 with TRBJ2-2; D is tentatively TRBD1 or TRBD2 (6 bases each). Trimming removed 2 bases from V and 0 bases from J, with 11 bases in between. Germline lookup yields CDR1 SGHRS and CDR2 YFSETQ. This CDR3 contains 16 residues. DNA for the CDR3: TGCGCCAGCAGCTTTCTGGGGGGCGCGAACACCGGGGAGCTGTTTTTT. This sequence encodes CASSFLGGANTGELFF.

This chain uses TRBV20-1 with TRBJ2-5; perhaps TRBD1 as D (6 bases). The CDR3 has 14 amino acids. CDR1 is DFQATT and CDR2 is SNEGSKA in the germline V gene (reference sequence). V was clipped by 6 bases and J by 5 bases, with 19 bases between them. Here the CDR3 reads CSAPRPGRGETQYF. As DNA, the CDR3 is TGCAGTGCCCCCCGACCGGGAAGGGGGGAGACCCAGTACTTC.

The chain joins TRBV9 to TRBJ2-7; 7 bases align to TRBD2. Unmatched junction bases numbered 13, after V lost 4 bases and J lost 3 bases. Germline V lookup: CDR1 SGDLS, CDR2 YYNGEE. The CDR3 sequence is 16 residues long. As DNA, the CDR3 is TGTGCCAGCAGCCCAAGATCTAGCGGAACAAGCTACGAGCAGTACTTC. Translating it yields CASSPRSSGTSYEQYF.

CDR3 in amino acids: CASSLFPGIVNSPLHF. The CDR3 nucleotides are TGTGCCAGCAGCTTATTTCCAGGGATCGTTAATTCACCCCTCCACTTT. The chain combines TRBV7-2 with TRBJ1-6; tentatively, D is TRBD1 (5 bases). CDR3 length: 16 amino acids. Germline CDR1 and CDR2: SGHTA and FQGNSA. Deletions cut 2 bases from V and 6 bases from J, with 14 bases between.

The J gene is TRBJ2-5, the V gene TRBV12-3 or TRBV12-4; D gene uncertain. The CDR3 runs to 13 residues. V was trimmed by 2 bases and J by 5 bases, leaving 9 bases between them. The CDR3 region is CASSLLTSETQYF. The DNA for the CDR3 is TGTGCCAGCAGTTTACTCACGAGTGAGACCCAGTACTTC.

The chain employs TRBV12-3 or TRBV12-4 and TRBJ1-1; no clear D. The CDR3 consists of 12 residues. Trimming cost V 3 bases and J 11 bases, with 13 bases left between them. The CDR3 nucleotides read TGTGCCAGCAGTTTTTCTGCGAAGAGGGCTTTCTTT. Its protein product is CASSFSAKRAFF.

This clonotype has a handful of counts. The CDR3: CASSWGEPNEQFF. DNA of the CDR3: TGCGCCAGCAGCTGGGGCGAGCCCAATGAGCAGTTCTTC. V gene TRBV5-1 combines with J gene TRBJ2-1; perhaps TRBD1 as D (5 bases). V dropped 3 bases and J dropped 6 bases, with 10 bases sitting between them. The CDR3 contains 13 residues. The V gene's germline CDR1 is SGHRS and CDR2 YFSETQ. The entire variable domain, with the rest obtained from reference TRBV5-1 and TRBJ2-1, is as follows: KAGVTQTPRYLIKTRGQQVTLSCSPISGHRSVSWYQQTPGQGLQFLFEYFSETQRNKGNFPGRFSGRQFSNSRSEMNVSTLELGDSALYLCASSWGEPNEQFFGPGTRLTVL.

The gene calls are TRBV5-1 and TRBJ1-2; the match to TRBD1 covers 9 bases. The CDR3 is made up of 15 amino acids. CDR1 SGHRS and CDR2 YFSETQ come from the germline V gene. Unmatched junction bases numbered 6, after V lost 0 bases and J lost 6 bases. The CDR3 coding sequence is TGCGCCAGCAGCTTGGCTGCGCGGACAGGGGATGGCTACACCTTC. Encoded protein: CASSLAARTGDGYTF.